The T cell receptor (beta chain) described here comes from a study of blood T cell repertoires in COVID-19 (dated by TCRdb to about 2020). Study-wide context: Samples from collaborators originated in the United States, Italy and Spain and spanned both the acute and convalescent phases of COVID-19. The material from the prospective study consisted of cDNA or gDNA derived from T cells, B-cell-depleted T cells, or PBMCs. Subjects who had been exposed to COVID-19, were actively infected with it, or had recovered from it provided the deeply sampled blood TCRbeta repertoires that made up the dataset. A freely available public database, intended as a resource for researchers studying the immune response to SARS-CoV-2, is where the repertoires were released. Samples were obtained from the ongoing ImmuneRACE study (first 160 participants) and from over 1,000 subjects provided by 6 global collaborators. Nearly every sample came with metadata listing a de-identified subject ID, COVID-19 status, age in years and sex. Where available, HLA class I and class II types were obtained from metadata supplied by the sample provider rather than from assay-based typing. Results and caveats for the whole study, not just this receptor: The quantity of clinical and demographic metadata differed by source and by participant and was supplied without curation.

Collaborating institutions collected whole blood in K2EDTA tubes following their own protocols. For TCRbeta analysis, collaborators shipped samples in one of three forms: frozen whole blood, isolated PBMCs, or DNA extracted from either of those sample types. The germline V gene specifies SGHDN as CDR1 and FVKESK as CDR2. A distance of 6 bases separates the germline ends of V and J, which lose 0 bases and 4 bases respectively. The CDR3 spans 13 residues, from the cysteine through the phenylalanine. The CDR3 DNA has 39 bases and is translated from base 1. The immunoSEQ Assay, a bias-controlled multiplex PCR, was used to amplify TCRbeta CDR3 regions from genomic DNA. On the authors' methods: The number of nucleated cells in each sample was estimated from the amplification of reference gene primers within the assay. To quantify the absolute abundance of each unique TCRbeta CDR3 rearrangement, sequence reads were collapsed and filtered. For each sample, productive Simpson clonality was calculated as the square root of Simpson's diversity index across productive rearrangements. In its TCRdb copy, this immuneACCESS table keeps in-frame sequences only and misses some clones. Where compared with another copy, unresolved V genes explain less than half of these, and the others have no known cause. V, J and clone size reflect that table, while D and trimming were determined from the DNA. The sample table lists tens of thousands of clones, 85% to 90% of them with a count of one. Around 64% of the sample is in the top ten clones.

On this clone itself: Its cognate antigen has yet to be identified. Base qualities are not provided; no much larger clone lies one nucleotide away.

Specimen: peripheral blood. The receptor comes from a man between 65 and 80 years old with acute or convalescent COVID-19. The chain joins TRBV14 to TRBJ1-2; no D gene can be assigned with confidence. At the DNA level, the sequence is TGTGCCAGCAGCCAAGATCTTAGCTATGGCTACACCTTC. This gives the protein CASSQDLSYGYTF.